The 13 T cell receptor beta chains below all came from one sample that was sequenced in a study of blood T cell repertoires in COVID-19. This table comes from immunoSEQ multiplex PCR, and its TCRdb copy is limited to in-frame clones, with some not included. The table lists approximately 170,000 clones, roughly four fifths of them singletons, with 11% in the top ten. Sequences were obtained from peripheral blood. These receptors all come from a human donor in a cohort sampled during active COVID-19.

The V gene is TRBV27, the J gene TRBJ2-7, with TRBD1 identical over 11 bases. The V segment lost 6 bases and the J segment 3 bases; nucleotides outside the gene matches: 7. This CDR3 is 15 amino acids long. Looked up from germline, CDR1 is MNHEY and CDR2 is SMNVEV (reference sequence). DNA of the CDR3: TGTGCCAGCAGGAGCGGGACAGGGGGAGGCTACGAGCAGTACTTC. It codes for CASRSGTGGGYEQYF.

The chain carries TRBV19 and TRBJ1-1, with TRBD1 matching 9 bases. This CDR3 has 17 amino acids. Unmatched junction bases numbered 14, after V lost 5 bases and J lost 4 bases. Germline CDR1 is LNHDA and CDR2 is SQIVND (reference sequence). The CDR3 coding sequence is TGTGCCAGTAGTCGAATCCTTACAGGGGGCGAGGGCACTGAAGCTTTCTTT. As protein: CASSRILTGGEGTEAFF.

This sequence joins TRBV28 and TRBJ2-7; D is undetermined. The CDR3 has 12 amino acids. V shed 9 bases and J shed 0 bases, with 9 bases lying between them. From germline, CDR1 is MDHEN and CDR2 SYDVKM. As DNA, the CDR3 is TGTGCCAGTGCAACGAGCTCCTACGAGCAGTACTTC. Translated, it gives CASATSSYEQYF.

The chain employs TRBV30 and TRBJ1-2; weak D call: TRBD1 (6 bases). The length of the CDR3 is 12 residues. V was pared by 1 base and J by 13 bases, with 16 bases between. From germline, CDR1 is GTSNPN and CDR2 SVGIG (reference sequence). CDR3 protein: CAWSGFGQFRTF. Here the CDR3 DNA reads TGTGCCTGGAGTGGGTTTGGACAGTTTCGCACCTTC.

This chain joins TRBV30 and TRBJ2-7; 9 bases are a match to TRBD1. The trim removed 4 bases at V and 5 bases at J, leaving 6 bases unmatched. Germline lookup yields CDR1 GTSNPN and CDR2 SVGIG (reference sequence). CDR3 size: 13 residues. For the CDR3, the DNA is TGTGCCTGGACCCTCGGGACAGGGAACGAGCAGTACTTC. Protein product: CAWTLGTGNEQYF.

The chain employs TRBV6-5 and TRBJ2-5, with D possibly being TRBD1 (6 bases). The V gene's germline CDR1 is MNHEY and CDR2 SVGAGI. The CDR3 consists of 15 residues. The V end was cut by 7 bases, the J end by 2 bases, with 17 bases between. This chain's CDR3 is CASNQGRGPQETQYF. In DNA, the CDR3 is TGTGCCAGCAATCAAGGCAGGGGACCTCAAGAGACCCAGTACTTC.

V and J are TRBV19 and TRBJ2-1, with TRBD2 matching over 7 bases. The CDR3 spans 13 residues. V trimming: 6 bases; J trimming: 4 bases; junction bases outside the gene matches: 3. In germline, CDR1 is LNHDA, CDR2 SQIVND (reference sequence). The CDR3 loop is CASRNGGYNEQFF. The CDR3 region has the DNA TGTGCCAGTAGGAACGGGGGGTACAATGAGCAGTTCTTC.

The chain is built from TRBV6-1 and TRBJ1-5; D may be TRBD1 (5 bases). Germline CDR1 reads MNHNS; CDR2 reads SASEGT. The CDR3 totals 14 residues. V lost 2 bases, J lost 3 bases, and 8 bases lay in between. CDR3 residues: CASSETGNNQPQHF. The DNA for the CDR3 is TGTGCCAGCAGTGAAACAGGAAACAATCAGCCCCAGCATTTT.

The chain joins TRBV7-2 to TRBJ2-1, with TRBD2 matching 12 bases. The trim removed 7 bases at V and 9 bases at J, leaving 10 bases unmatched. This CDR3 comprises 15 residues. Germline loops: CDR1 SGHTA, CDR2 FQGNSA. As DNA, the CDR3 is TGTGCCAGCAATCTACTAGCGGGGGGAGTCCGTGAGCAGTTCTTC. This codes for CASNLLAGGVREQFF.

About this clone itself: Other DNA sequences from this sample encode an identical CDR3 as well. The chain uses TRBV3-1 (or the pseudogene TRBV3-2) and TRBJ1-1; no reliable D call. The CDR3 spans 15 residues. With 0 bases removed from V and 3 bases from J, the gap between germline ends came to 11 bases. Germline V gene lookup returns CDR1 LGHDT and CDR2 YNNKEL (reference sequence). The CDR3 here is CASSQEGFSDTEAFF. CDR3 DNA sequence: TGTGCCAGCAGCCAAGAAGGGTTTAGCGACACTGAAGCTTTCTTT.

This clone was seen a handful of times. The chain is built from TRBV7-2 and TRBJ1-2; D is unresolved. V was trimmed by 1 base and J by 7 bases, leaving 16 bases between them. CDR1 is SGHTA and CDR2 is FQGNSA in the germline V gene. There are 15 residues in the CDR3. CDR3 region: CASSLGKGPQAGYTF. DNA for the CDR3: TGTGCCAGCAGCTTAGGGAAAGGTCCTCAGGCTGGCTACACCTTC.

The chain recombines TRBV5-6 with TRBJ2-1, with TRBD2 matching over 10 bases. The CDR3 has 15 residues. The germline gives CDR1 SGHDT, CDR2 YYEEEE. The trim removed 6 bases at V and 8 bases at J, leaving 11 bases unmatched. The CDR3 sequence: CASTDKRGGLDEQFF. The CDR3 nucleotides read TGTGCCAGCACGGATAAGCGGGGGGGCTTGGATGAGCAGTTCTTC. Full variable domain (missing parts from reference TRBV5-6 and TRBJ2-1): DAGVTQSPTHLIKTRGQQVTLRCSPKSGHDTVSWYQQALGQGPQFIFQYYEEEERQRGNFPDRFSGHQFPNYSSELNVNALLLGDSALYLCASTDKRGGLDEQFFGPGTRLTVL.

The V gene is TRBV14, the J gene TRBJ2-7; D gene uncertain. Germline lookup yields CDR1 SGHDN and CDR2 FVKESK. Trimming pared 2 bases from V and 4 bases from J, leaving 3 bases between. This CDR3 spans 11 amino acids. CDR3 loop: CASSQLYEQYF. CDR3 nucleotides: TGTGCCAGCAGCCAACTGTACGAGCAGTACTTC.